The entry below describes one TCR beta chain. Antigen unknown. This record belongs to a study of regulatory T cells in long-lasting Graves disease. Findings and limits, study-wide: TRBV28 was favored in persistent disease, as were TRBJ1-2 and TRBJ2-5.

CDR3-region Arm-PCR and iRepertoire HTBI primers produced the TCR beta libraries. A single record per CDR3 protein comes from TCRdb applying MiXCR to the multiplex PCR reads. The table shows about 540,000 distinct CDR3 sequences, with 13% occurring only once. The length of the CDR3 is 14 residues. The trim removed 4 bases at V and 8 bases at J, leaving 8 bases unmatched. Germline CDR1 is SGHVS and CDR2 is FQNEAQ. Time point denoted: newly diagnosed GD, antithyroid drugs for less than 3 months. The TCR library was made from RNA extracted from PBMCs. The data were also submitted as part of a second study, on T cells in Graves' hyperthyroidism and ophthalmopathy.

Sample: peripheral blood mononuclear cells (PBMCs), taken at new diagnosis, from a patient treated with antithyroid drugs. The TCR sequence derives from a man aged 25-45 years with Graves disease. The chain carries TRBV7-8 and TRBJ2-4; 7 positions match TRBD2. CDR3 in amino acids: CASSSGTGGDIQYF. The CDR3 DNA sequence: TGTGCCAGCAGCTCCGGGACGGGGGGAGACATTCAGTACTTC.